These T cell receptor beta chains were read from a single sample in a study of blood T cell repertoires in COVID-19. This table comes from immunoSEQ multiplex PCR, and its TCRdb copy is limited to in-frame clones, with some not included. Of about 130,000 clones in the sample, less than 90% were seen once. Sequenced sample: peripheral blood. Receptors originate from an elderly woman with acute or convalescent COVID-19. Each CDR3 is given with its conserved first and last residue. A D gene is named only where the DNA matches it firmly. Expanded clones are given a class, and other clones once, few, many or no size at all.

D gene: TRBD2
V gene: TRBV2
J gene: TRBJ2-1
clone size: NA
CDR3 DNA: TGTGCCAGCAGTGTAGGTAGCGGGGGGGACCATGAGCAGTTCTTC
CDR3 protein: CASSVGSGGDHEQFF

D gene: NA
V gene: TRBV6-5
J gene: TRBJ1-2
clone size: NA
CDR3 DNA: TGTGCCAGCATCCACCGGGACATGGCCGTTTATGGCTACACCTTC
CDR3 protein: CASIHRDMAVYGYTF

D gene: NA
V gene: TRBV28
J gene: TRBJ1-3
clone size: few
CDR3 DNA: TGTGCCAGCCATGGGGGCGCGGGAAACACCATATATTTT
CDR3 protein: CASHGGAGNTIYF

D gene: TRBD1
V gene: TRBV7-9
J gene: TRBJ1-6
clone size: once
CDR3 DNA: TGTGCCAGCAGCTGGGGACAGGGTTCTCCACCCCTCCACTTT
CDR3 protein: CASSWGQGSPPLHF

D gene: TRBD1
V gene: TRBV6-5
J gene: TRBJ2-4
clone size: NA
CDR3 DNA: TGTGCCAGCAGATCCGGGACAGTGGCCAAAAACATTCAGTACTTC
CDR3 protein: CASRSGTVAKNIQYF

D gene: NA
V gene: TRBV10-2
J gene: TRBJ1-1
clone size: NA
CDR3 DNA: TGCGCCAGCAGCGGTGGAGACACTGAAGCTTTCTTT
CDR3 protein: CASSGGDTEAFF

D gene: NA
V gene: TRBV9
J gene: TRBJ1-5
clone size: once
CDR3 DNA: TGTGCCAGTGGGAAGGGGGTCAATCAGCCCCAGCATTTT
CDR3 protein: CASGKGVNQPQHF

D gene: TRBD2
V gene: TRBV7-8
J gene: TRBJ2-3
clone size: NA
CDR3 DNA: TGTGCCAGCAGCTCTCGGGAGGGGGCAGATACGCAGTATTTT
CDR3 protein: CASSSREGADTQYF

D gene: NA
V gene: TRBV2
J gene: TRBJ1-1
clone size: NA
CDR3 DNA: TGTGCCAGCAGGGGGGAGGACACTGAAGCTTTCTTT
CDR3 protein: CASRGEDTEAFF

D gene: TRBD1
V gene: TRBV11-2
J gene: TRBJ1-3
clone size: NA
CDR3 DNA: TGTGCCAGCAGCTCGTCCGGGACAGCAGGAAACACCATATATTTT
CDR3 protein: CASSSSGTAGNTIYF

D gene: NA
V gene: TRBV12-5
J gene: TRBJ2-1
clone size: NA
CDR3 DNA: TGTGCTAGTGGTTTGGCCCCGGACAGCTTACTCTTC
CDR3 protein: CASGLAPDSLLF

D gene: TRBD2
V gene: TRBV11-2
J gene: TRBJ2-1
clone size: few
CDR3 DNA: TGTGCCAGCAGCTCACTAGCGGGCCTATTGGATGAGCAGTTCTTC
CDR3 protein: CASSSLAGLLDEQFF

D gene: NA
V gene: TRBV11-1
J gene: TRBJ1-2
clone size: few
CDR3 DNA: TGTGCCAGCAGCTCGGGACTGAACTATGGCTACACCTTC
CDR3 protein: CASSSGLNYGYTF

D gene: NA
V gene: TRBV5-1
J gene: TRBJ1-2
clone size: NA
CDR3 DNA: TGCGCCAGCAGACCGGCACAGGGACCCTCCCTGGGTGGCTACACCTTC
CDR3 protein: CASRPAQGPSLGGYTF

D gene: NA
V gene: TRBV7-2
J gene: TRBJ1-2
clone size: NA
CDR3 DNA: TGTGCCAGCAGCCCCGGGCCGCGGGGCTATGGCTACACCTTC
CDR3 protein: CASSPGPRGYGYTF

D gene: NA
V gene: TRBV5-1
J gene: TRBJ2-1
clone size: NA
CDR3 DNA: TGCGCCAGCAGCAGGGGGGGTCCCCTCAATGAGCAGTTCTTC
CDR3 protein: CASSRGGPLNEQFF

D gene: TRBD1
V gene: TRBV9
J gene: TRBJ1-1
clone size: once
CDR3 DNA: TGTGCCAGCAGCGCCCAGACAGGGGGCGCCTCTGAAGCTTTCTTT
CDR3 protein: CASSAQTGGASEAFF

D gene: NA
V gene: TRBV29-1
J gene: TRBJ1-2
clone size: NA
CDR3 DNA: TGCAGCGTGAAGTGGGCCCGGATGTTGGGTGGCTACACCTTC
CDR3 protein: CSVKWARMLGGYTF

D gene: TRBD1
V gene: TRBV4-3
J gene: TRBJ1-3
clone size: NA
CDR3 DNA: TGCGCCAGCAGCCAAAATTCTGAGTTAGGGACAGGGAGGGCTAACACCATATATTTT
CDR3 protein: CASSQNSELGTGRANTIYF

D gene: NA
V gene: TRBV5-6
J gene: TRBJ1-2
clone size: NA
CDR3 DNA: TGTGCCAGCAGCGGGTTGGGAGGGAACTATGGCTACACCTTC
CDR3 protein: CASSGLGGNYGYTF

D gene: NA
V gene: TRBV19
J gene: TRBJ1-2
clone size: few
CDR3 DNA: TGTGCCAGTAGTGACGACAGTTACTATGGCTACACCTTC
CDR3 protein: CASSDDSYYGYTF

D gene: NA
V gene: TRBV5-4
J gene: TRBJ2-4
clone size: NA
CDR3 DNA: TGTGCCAGCAGCTTGCCAGGGACTAAAAACATTCAGTACTTC
CDR3 protein: CASSLPGTKNIQYF

D gene: NA
V gene: TRBV7-9
J gene: TRBJ2-6
clone size: few
CDR3 DNA: TGTGCCAGCACCCGACCGGGTTCCGGGGCCAACGTCCTGACTTTC
CDR3 protein: CASTRPGSGANVLTF

D gene: NA
V gene: TRBV11-2
J gene: TRBJ1-2
clone size: NA
CDR3 DNA: TGTGCCAGCAGCTCGCCGGGTCCATATGGCTACACCTTC
CDR3 protein: CASSSPGPYGYTF

D gene: NA
V gene: TRBV6-5
J gene: TRBJ1-2
clone size: NA
CDR3 DNA: TGTGCCAGCAGTTACGACAGAACCTATGGCTACACCTTC
CDR3 protein: CASSYDRTYGYTF

D gene: NA
V gene: TRBV5-4
J gene: TRBJ2-3
clone size: NA
CDR3 DNA: TGTGCCAGCAGCGTGCGGGGACGCACAGATACGCAGTATTTT
CDR3 protein: CASSVRGRTDTQYF

D gene: NA
V gene: TRBV5-4
J gene: TRBJ1-3
clone size: many
CDR3 DNA: TGTGCCAGCAGCTTCGGGGGGAACACCATATATTTT
CDR3 protein: CASSFGGNTIYF

D gene: NA
V gene: TRBV5-1
J gene: TRBJ2-2
clone size: NA
CDR3 DNA: TGCGCCAGCAGCCCGTGGAGTGTCCAGCTGAACACCGGGGAGCTGTTTTTT
CDR3 protein: CASSPWSVQLNTGELFF

D gene: TRBD1
V gene: TRBV4-1
J gene: TRBJ1-1
clone size: NA
CDR3 DNA: TGCGCCAGCAGCCACTTATACGGACAGGGGGCTTCGGAAGCTTTCTTT
CDR3 protein: CASSHLYGQGASEAFF

D gene: TRBD1
V gene: TRBV28
J gene: TRBJ2-5
clone size: few
CDR3 DNA: TGTGCCAGCAGTTCGACAGGGGGCGGAGAGACCCAGTACTTC
CDR3 protein: CASSSTGGGETQYF

D gene: NA
V gene: TRBV7-9
J gene: TRBJ1-1
clone size: NA
CDR3 DNA: TGTGCCAGCAGCTTAGATCCGGGGGTGAACACTGAAGCTTTCTTT
CDR3 protein: CASSLDPGVNTEAFF

D gene: TRBD1
V gene: TRBV15
J gene: TRBJ1-5
clone size: NA
CDR3 DNA: TGTGCCACCAGCAGAGATTCCAGGGGGAATCAGCCCCAGCATTTT
CDR3 protein: CATSRDSRGNQPQHF

D gene: TRBD1
V gene: TRBV5-4
J gene: TRBJ1-1
clone size: NA
CDR3 DNA: TGTGCCAGCAGCCCAGGGGCCGGACAGGAGGAAGCTTTCTTT
CDR3 protein: CASSPGAGQEEAFF

D gene: TRBD1
V gene: TRBV3-1/TRBV3-2
J gene: TRBJ1-1
clone size: once
CDR3 DNA: TGTGCCAGCAGCCAAGGGACAGGGGCCGTTGAAGCTTTCTTT
CDR3 protein: CASSQGTGAVEAFF

D gene: TRBD2
V gene: TRBV3-1/TRBV3-2
J gene: TRBJ2-3
clone size: NA
CDR3 DNA: TGTGCCAGCAGCCAAGTACGTCTCGCGGGGGCAGATACGCAGTATTTT
CDR3 protein: CASSQVRLAGADTQYF

D gene: TRBD1
V gene: TRBV5-4
J gene: TRBJ1-1
clone size: NA
CDR3 DNA: TGTGCCAGCAGCTTGGGACAGGGGGGGGGTTGGGACACTGAAGCTTTCTTT
CDR3 protein: CASSLGQGGGWDTEAFF

D gene: NA
V gene: TRBV6-5
J gene: TRBJ2-2
clone size: NA
CDR3 DNA: TGTGCCAGCAACAGCCTCAACACCGGGGAGCTGTTTTTT
CDR3 protein: CASNSLNTGELFF

D gene: NA
V gene: TRBV24-1
J gene: TRBJ1-3
clone size: NA
CDR3 DNA: TGTGCCACCAGTGATGCAGGGTCTGGAAACACCATATATTTT
CDR3 protein: CATSDAGSGNTIYF

D gene: NA
V gene: TRBV7-9
J gene: TRBJ1-1
clone size: NA
CDR3 DNA: TGTGCCAGCAGCTTAGCACAACCTCCGAACACTGAAGCTTTCTTT
CDR3 protein: CASSLAQPPNTEAFF

D gene: TRBD2
V gene: TRBV7-9
J gene: TRBJ2-3
clone size: few
CDR3 DNA: TGTGCCGAACCGTTAGCGGGGAGTTCAGATACGCAGTATTTT
CDR3 protein: CAEPLAGSSDTQYF

D gene: TRBD1
V gene: TRBV7-8
J gene: TRBJ2-6
clone size: NA
CDR3 DNA: TGTGCCAGCAGCCCGGGACAGTACTCCTCTGGGGCCAACGTCCTGACTTTC
CDR3 protein: CASSPGQYSSGANVLTF

D gene: NA
V gene: TRBV6-5
J gene: TRBJ1-1
clone size: NA
CDR3 DNA: TGTGCCACCGGACGTGGGGCAAACACTGAAGCTTTCTTT
CDR3 protein: CATGRGANTEAFF

D gene: NA
V gene: TRBV7-9
J gene: TRBJ1-2
clone size: NA
CDR3 DNA: TGTGCCAGCAGCTTTACAAACTATGGCTACACCTTC
CDR3 protein: CASSFTNYGYTF

D gene: NA
V gene: TRBV7-9
J gene: TRBJ1-1
clone size: NA
CDR3 DNA: TGTGCCAGCAGCACCAGCCTAGGGGGATCAGCGAACACTGAAGCTTTCTTT
CDR3 protein: CASSTSLGGSANTEAFF

D gene: NA
V gene: TRBV9
J gene: TRBJ2-1
clone size: NA
CDR3 DNA: TGTGCCAGCAGCGTAGGGGGCGCGTACAATGAGCAGTTCTTC
CDR3 protein: CASSVGGAYNEQFF

D gene: NA
V gene: TRBV3-1/TRBV3-2
J gene: TRBJ1-6
clone size: NA
CDR3 DNA: TGTGCCAGCAGCCAAGACCGCCACAGCCATTCACCCCTCCACTTT
CDR3 protein: CASSQDRHSHSPLHF

D gene: NA
V gene: TRBV19
J gene: TRBJ2-7
clone size: NA
CDR3 DNA: TGTGCCAGTAGTTTTAGGACTACCAGCTCCTACGAGCAGTACTTC
CDR3 protein: CASSFRTTSSYEQYF